These 28 T cell receptor beta chains were sequenced from one sample in a study of response to subunit inactivated influenza vaccine. MiXCR was run by TCRdb on the RT-PCR reads, yielding one entry per CDR3 protein. The sample holds hundreds of thousands of distinct CDR3 sequences, under 20% seen once. The material sequenced was PBMCs from blood, taken 5 to 6 days after vaccination. Source of these receptors: a man in his fifties who received an inactivated influenza vaccine.

The rearrangement joins TRBV20-1 to TRBJ1-5; D ambiguous. CDR1 is DFQATT and CDR2 is SNEGSKA in the germline V gene (reference sequence). Deletions cut 6 bases from V and 6 bases from J, with 15 bases between. The CDR3 sequence is 13 residues long. In DNA, the CDR3 is TGCAGTGCGAGAACGGCAGGCGGTCAGCCCCAGCATTTT. It codes for CSARTAGGQPQHF.

This clonotype has a count of ten or more. V usage is TRBV20-1 and J usage is TRBJ2-1, with D maybe TRBD2 (6 bases). Per germline, CDR1 DFQATT and CDR2 SNEGSKA (reference sequence). This CDR3 region has 13 residues. The CDR3 region is CSLSGSRYNEQFF. In DNA, the CDR3 is TGCAGCCTATCCGGGAGCAGGTACAATGAGCAGTTCTTC.

This chain links TRBV9 with TRBJ1-4; D uncertain. The V gene's germline CDR1 is SGDLS and CDR2 YYNGEE. The CDR3 length is 15 residues. V was pared by 0 bases and J by 0 bases, with 6 bases between. The CDR3 reads CASSVGAATNEKLFF. Written as DNA, the CDR3 is TGTGCCAGCAGCGTAGGAGCCGCAACTAATGAAAAACTGTTTTTT.

The rearrangement uses TRBV6-1 and TRBJ1-1; D perhaps matches TRBD1 (6 bases). Germline CDR1 MNHNS, CDR2 SASEGT. CDR3 length: 14 residues. Trimming pared 7 bases from V and 5 bases from J, leaving 17 bases between. This CDR3 reads CASTQDGGRTEAFF. CDR3 in DNA: TGTGCCAGCACTCAAGACGGGGGGCGAACTGAAGCTTTCTTT.

This clonotype was recorded a few times. The rearrangement joins TRBV12-3 or TRBV12-4 to TRBJ2-5, with TRBD2 matching over 14 bases. V lost 5 bases to trimming and J lost 2 bases; unmatched junction nucleotides: 4. The CDR3 has 16 amino acids. The CDR3 is CASSRLAGGRQETQYF. The CDR3 coding sequence is TGTGCCAGCAGTCGACTAGCGGGGGGGCGTCAAGAGACCCAGTACTTC.

Many counts were recorded for this clonotype. In nucleotides, the CDR3 is TGTGCCAGCAGCCTCAGTCCCGGGGAGCTGTTTTTT. Its protein is CASSLSPGELFF. The V call is TRBV12-3 or TRBV12-4, the J call TRBJ2-2, with D unresolved. The CDR3 runs 12 residues. The ends were cut back, 6 bases at V and 6 bases at J, with 8 bases in the middle.

A few counts support this clonotype. The V and J genes are TRBV29-1 and TRBJ2-1, with 8 bases that match TRBD1. Germline V gene data show CDR1 as SQVTM and CDR2 as ANQGSEA. This CDR3 has 16 amino acids. V was clipped by 7 bases and J by 3 bases; unmatched bases: 14. CDR3 sequence: CSASPGQALIYNEQFF. The CDR3, as DNA: TGCAGCGCGTCGCCGGGACAGGCCCTTATCTACAATGAGCAGTTCTTC.

This clonotype was observed at least ten times. The J gene is TRBJ2-3, the V gene TRBV29-1, with 13 bases fitting TRBD2. The length of the CDR3 is 14 residues. The junction had 3 bases not matched to a gene; V was cut back by 4 bases and J by 5 bases. In germline, CDR1 is SQVTM, CDR2 ANQGSEA. The CDR3 is CSVARLAGGDTQYF. The CDR3 DNA reads as TGCAGCGTTGCACGACTAGCGGGGGGAGATACGCAGTATTTT.

This chain links TRBV20-1 with TRBJ2-3; possibly TRBD1 for D (5 bases). This CDR3 is 15 amino acids long. Trimming cost V 2 bases and J 1 base, with 13 bases left between them. The germline V gene encodes CDR1 DFQATT and CDR2 SNEGSKA (reference sequence). The CDR3 reads CSARRAQGRTDTQYF. In DNA, the CDR3 is TGCAGTGCTAGACGGGCGCAGGGTCGCACAGATACGCAGTATTTT.

This clonotype was counted only a few times. The V call is TRBV4-3, the J call TRBJ2-4; no firm D call. V was shortened by 2 bases and J by 1 base, with 9 bases between the two germline ends. CDR1 LGHNA and CDR2 YSLEER come from the germline V gene. The CDR3 loop spans 15 amino acids. CDR3 sequence reads: CASSQSDFAKNIQYF. The CDR3 DNA sequence: TGCGCCAGCAGCCAAAGTGACTTTGCCAAAAACATTCAGTACTTC.

Only a few counts were recorded for this clonotype. V is TRBV20-1 and J is TRBJ2-1; TRBD2 matches 10 bases. Germline V CDR1 and CDR2: DFQATT, SNEGSKA (reference sequence). CDR3 length: 14 residues. V was pared by 3 bases and J by 9 bases, with 8 bases of the junction left unmatched. The CDR3 is CSASQSSGGTEQFF. The CDR3 DNA reads as TGCAGTGCTAGTCAGAGTAGCGGGGGGACTGAGCAGTTCTTC.

This clonotype was seen only a few times. The chain links TRBV12-3 or TRBV12-4 to TRBJ2-2, with a possible D match to TRBD1 (5 bases). The CDR3 is 15 residues long. Trimming pared 0 bases from V and 7 bases from J, leaving 12 bases between. The CDR3 loop reads CASSLAGTGHGELFF. In DNA form, the CDR3 reads TGTGCCAGCAGTTTAGCGGGAACAGGTCACGGGGAGCTGTTTTTT.

There are a few counts of this clonotype. The chain combines TRBV20-1 with TRBJ2-3; 9 positions agree with TRBD2. V was pared by 2 bases and J by 3 bases, with 3 bases of the junction left unmatched. The length of the CDR3 is 14 residues. Germline V gives CDR1 DFQATT, CDR2 SNEGSKA (reference sequence). CDR3 coding DNA: TGCAGTGCTAGAATAGCGGGAGTTACAGATACGCAGTATTTT. Its protein is CSARIAGVTDTQYF.

This clonotype was recorded a few times. Here the CDR3 DNA reads TGCAGCGTTGGGGGGGGGAGCAGTTTCAACACTTACGAGCAGTACTTC. This encodes CSVGGGSSFNTYEQYF. The rearrangement links TRBV29-1 to TRBJ2-7, with TRBD2 identical over 7 bases. The CDR3 is 16 amino acids. V lost 4 bases, J lost 4 bases, and 16 bases stayed unmatched. The V gene's germline CDR1 is SQVTM and CDR2 ANQGSEA.

V is TRBV7-9 and J is TRBJ2-1, with 9 bases matching TRBD2. The CDR3 has 16 amino acids. Trimming cost V 2 bases and J 6 bases; bases outside gene matches: 8. CDR1 and CDR2 from the germline V gene are SEHNR and FQNEAQ (reference sequence). The CDR3 protein is CASSLSWRGGVNEQFF. The CDR3 nucleotides read TGTGCCAGCAGCTTATCGTGGCGGGGGGGAGTCAATGAGCAGTTCTTC. Complete variable domain (other parts from reference TRBV7-9 and TRBJ2-1): DTGVSQNPRHKITKRGQNVTFRCDPISEHNRLYWYRQTLGQGPEFLTYFQNEAQLEKSRLLSDRFSAERPKGSFSTLEIQRTEQGDSAMYLCASSLSWRGGVNEQFFGPGTRLTVL.

This clonotype was detected a few times. The CDR3 reads CASSPRDRVVETQYF. CDR3 DNA: TGTGCCAGCAGCCCCCGGGACAGGGTAGTTGAGACCCAGTACTTC. The chain employs TRBV7-2 and TRBJ2-5; 9 bases map to TRBD1. V lost 5 bases to trimming and J lost 5 bases; unmatched junction nucleotides: 9. Germline-derived CDR1 and CDR2 are SGHTA and FQGNSA. The length of the CDR3 is 15 residues.

This clonotype came up a few times. V is TRBV5-1 and J is TRBJ1-6; no reliable D call. V was cut by 0 bases and J by 5 bases, with 6 bases left in between. From germline, CDR1 is SGHRS and CDR2 YFSETQ. This CDR3 spans 14 amino acids. CDR3 in DNA: TGCGCCAGCAGCTTGGATCTGAATAATTCACCCCTCCACTTT. Translating it yields CASSLDLNNSPLHF.

The chain recombines TRBV27 with TRBJ2-7; 8 bases align to TRBD2. There are 17 residues in the CDR3. V shed 5 bases and J 3 bases; nucleotides not matched to a gene: 15. Germline CDR1 is MNHEY and CDR2 is SMNVEV (reference sequence). CDR3 nucleotides: TGTGCCAGCAGTAAGATATATACCGGGACTAGTTTCTACGAGCAGTACTTC. Translating gives CASSKIYTGTSFYEQYF.

This clonotype came up a few times. The chain couples TRBV30 to TRBJ2-1, with D perhaps TRBD2 (7 bases). In germline, CDR1 is GTSNPN, CDR2 SVGIG (reference sequence). V was cut by 5 bases and J by 2 bases, with 13 bases left in between. The CDR3 loop spans 14 amino acids. The CDR3 spells CAWDWGGPYNEQFF. The CDR3 nucleotides are TGTGCCTGGGATTGGGGGGGCCCCTACAATGAGCAGTTCTTC.

The chain joins TRBV29-1 to TRBJ2-3; 10 bases are a match to TRBD1. Trimming cost V 8 bases and J 4 bases; bases outside gene matches: 9. There are 14 residues in the CDR3. The germline V gene has CDR1 SQVTM and CDR2 ANQGSEA. The CDR3 DNA reads TGCAGCTCCTCCGGGACAGGGGAGGCAGATACGCAGTATTTT. This translates into CSSSGTGEADTQYF.

The chain has TRBV20-1 and TRBJ1-1; no clear D. Trimming cost V 3 bases and J 0 bases, with 14 bases left between them. In germline, CDR1 is DFQATT, CDR2 SNEGSKA (reference sequence). The CDR3 has 15 residues. For the CDR3, the DNA is TGCAGTGCTAGGGGTGGTGGGTCACTGAACACTGAAGCTTTCTTT. As protein: CSARGGGSLNTEAFF.

The chain is built from TRBV27 and TRBJ2-3, with 7 bases lining up with TRBD2. Unmatched junction bases numbered 9, after V lost 8 bases and J lost 7 bases. Germline V CDR1 and CDR2: MNHEY, SMNVEV (reference sequence). This CDR3 has 13 residues. This CDR3 is CASRALLANTQYF. The CDR3 DNA is TGTGCCAGCCGCGCTCTACTAGCGAATACGCAGTATTTT.

There are many counts of this clonotype. V gene TRBV6-5 combines with J gene TRBJ2-2; D is ambiguous. The CDR3 is 13 residues long. The V and J ends lost 2 bases and 5 bases respectively, with 6 bases between them. Germline lookup yields CDR1 MNHEY and CDR2 SVGAGI. The CDR3 DNA reads as TGTGCCAGCAGTTACGGAAGGACCGGGGAGCTGTTTTTT. It is translated as CASSYGRTGELFF.

This rearrangement joins TRBV6-1 to TRBJ2-3, with TRBD1 matching 11 bases. CDR1 is MNHNS, CDR2 SASEGT, per germline. V trimming: 5 bases; J trimming: 7 bases; junction bases outside the gene matches: 8. The CDR3 totals 15 residues. The CDR3 DNA sequence: TGTGCCAGCAGTCCCTGGACAGGGGGCGTCAATACGCAGTATTTT. Its protein is CASSPWTGGVNTQYF.

This clonotype was picked up a small number of times. The chain couples TRBV24-1 to TRBJ1-2; D is perhaps TRBD1 (5 bases). Deletions cut 9 bases from V and 4 bases from J, with 11 bases between. Germline CDR1 and CDR2: KGHDR and SFDVKD. This CDR3 contains 12 residues. CDR3 sequence reads: CATGDGVYGYTF. The DNA for the CDR3 is TGTGCCACCGGGGACGGAGTCTATGGCTACACCTTC.

This clonotype was recorded a few times. V gene TRBV5-1 combines with J gene TRBJ2-5; TRBD1 might be the D (6 bases). Trimming left V 5 bases short and J 4 bases short, with 24 bases between. Germline V gene sequence: CDR1 SGHRS, CDR2 YFSETQ. The CDR3 consists of 17 residues. The CDR3 DNA reads TGCGCCAGCAGTAGGGGTCAAGGGACAACCGTTGCAGAGACCCAGTACTTC. This sequence encodes CASSRGQGTTVAETQYF.

This clonotype occurred many times. The chain employs TRBV14 and TRBJ1-1; D unresolved. Germline V lookup: CDR1 SGHDN, CDR2 FVKESK. The CDR3 has 13 amino acids. V was shortened by 4 bases and J by 7 bases, with 13 bases between the two germline ends. CDR3 amino acids: CASSRTRVGEAFF. For the CDR3, the DNA is TGTGCCAGCAGCCGGACGAGGGTCGGTGAAGCTTTCTTT.

This clonotype was found a few times. The rearrangement uses TRBV9 and TRBJ2-3; D not resolved. Trimming shortened V by 4 bases and J by 2 bases, and 8 bases separated the two germline ends. The CDR3 consists of 13 residues. Per germline, CDR1 SGDLS and CDR2 YYNGEE. CDR3 DNA sequence: TGTGCCAGCAGCCTCGGTTTCACAGATACGCAGTATTTT. As protein: CASSLGFTDTQYF.